This entry lists 5 T cell receptor beta chains sequenced from one sample in a study of blood T cell repertoires in COVID-19. This table comes from immunoSEQ multiplex PCR, and its TCRdb copy is limited to in-frame clones, with some not included. The sample has about 320,000 clones, roughly 90% seen once. Sequenced sample: PBMCs or T cells enriched from blood (not recorded which). The source is a woman aged 25 to 45 who had been exposed to COVID-19.

V is TRBV11-3 and J is TRBJ1-1, with 10 bases identical to TRBD1. Looked up from germline, CDR1 is SGHNT and CDR2 is YENEEA. CDR3 length: 13 residues. The V and J ends lost 4 bases and 6 bases, in that order; junction bases with no gene match: 2. The CDR3 loop is CASSSGQGAEAFF. The CDR3 nucleotides are TGTGCCAGCAGCTCTGGACAGGGGGCTGAAGCTTTCTTT.

The chain uses TRBV6-5 and TRBJ2-1, with D tentatively TRBD1 (5 bases). This CDR3 is 14 amino acids long. Trimming left V 5 bases short and J 9 bases short, with 17 bases between. Germline CDR1 and CDR2: MNHEY and SVGAGI. The CDR3 DNA sequence: TGTGCCAGCAGTATCACTGGGGCATGGAGTGAGCAGTTCTTC. Protein sequence: CASSITGAWSEQFF.

For the CDR3, the DNA is TGTGCCAGCAGCTCCACTGGGGGGTTCCTCTCTGGCTACACCTTC. This encodes CASSSTGGFLSGYTF. This chain uses TRBV5-8 with TRBJ1-2; D might be TRBD1 (5 bases). The CDR3 loop spans 15 amino acids. Deletions cut 3 bases from V and 7 bases from J, with 19 bases between. Germline lookup yields CDR1 SGHTS and CDR2 YDEGEE.

The J gene is TRBJ2-5, the V gene TRBV15; no clear D. The germline CDR1 and CDR2 sequences are LNHNV and YYDKDF (reference sequence). The CDR3 is 14 amino acids. Trimming took 0 bases from V and 0 from J, leaving 5 bases between them. This chain's CDR3 is CATSRDYNQETQYF. CDR3 nucleotides: TGTGCCACCAGCAGAGATTATAACCAAGAGACCCAGTACTTC. The whole variable domain, remainder taken from reference TRBV15 and TRBJ2-5, is DAMVIQNPRYQVTQFGKPVTLSCSQTLNHNVMYWYQQKSSQAPKLLFHYYDKDFNNEADTPDNFQSRRPNTSFCFLDIRSPGLGDTAMYLCATSRDYNQETQYFGPGTRLLVL.

The chain is built from TRBV5-4 and TRBJ2-1, with TRBD1 matching 7 bases. Germline values: CDR1 SGHNT, CDR2 YYREEE (reference sequence). The CDR3 covers 13 residues. Unmatched junction bases numbered 3, after V lost 2 bases and J lost 7 bases. DNA of the CDR3: TGTGCCAGCAGCTTTATGACAGGGAATGAGCAGTTCTTC. This codes for CASSFMTGNEQFF.